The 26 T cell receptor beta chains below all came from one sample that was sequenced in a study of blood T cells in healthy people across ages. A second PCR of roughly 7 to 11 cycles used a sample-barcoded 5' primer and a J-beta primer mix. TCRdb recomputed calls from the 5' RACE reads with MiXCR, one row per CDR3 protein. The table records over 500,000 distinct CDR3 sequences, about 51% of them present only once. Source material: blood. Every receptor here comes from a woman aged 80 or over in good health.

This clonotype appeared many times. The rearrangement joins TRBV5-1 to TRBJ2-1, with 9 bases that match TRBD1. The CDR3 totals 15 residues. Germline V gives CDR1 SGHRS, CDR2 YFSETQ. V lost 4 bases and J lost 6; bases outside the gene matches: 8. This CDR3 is CASSRTGDDRNEQFF. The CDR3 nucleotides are TGCGCCAGCAGCAGGACAGGGGACGATCGCAATGAGCAGTTCTTC.

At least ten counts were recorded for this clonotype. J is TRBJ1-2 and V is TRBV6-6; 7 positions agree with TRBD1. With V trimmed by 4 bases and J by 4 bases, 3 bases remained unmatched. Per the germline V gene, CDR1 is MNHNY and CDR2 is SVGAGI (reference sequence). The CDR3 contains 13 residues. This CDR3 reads CASSFGQAYGYTF. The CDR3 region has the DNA TGTGCCAGCAGTTTCGGACAGGCCTATGGCTACACCTTC.

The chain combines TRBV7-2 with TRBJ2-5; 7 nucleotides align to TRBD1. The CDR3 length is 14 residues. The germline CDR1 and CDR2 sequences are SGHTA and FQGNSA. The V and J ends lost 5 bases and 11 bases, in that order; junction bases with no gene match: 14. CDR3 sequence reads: CASSLKTGLVEQYF. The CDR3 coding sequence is TGTGCCAGCAGCCTCAAGACAGGGTTAGTTGAGCAGTACTTC.

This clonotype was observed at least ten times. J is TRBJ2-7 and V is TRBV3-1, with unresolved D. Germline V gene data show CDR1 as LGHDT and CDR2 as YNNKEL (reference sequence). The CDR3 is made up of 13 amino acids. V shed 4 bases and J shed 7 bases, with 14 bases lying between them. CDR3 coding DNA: TGTGCCAGCAGCCCCGGGTTCTCGCGAGAGCAGTACTTC. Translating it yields CASSPGFSREQYF.

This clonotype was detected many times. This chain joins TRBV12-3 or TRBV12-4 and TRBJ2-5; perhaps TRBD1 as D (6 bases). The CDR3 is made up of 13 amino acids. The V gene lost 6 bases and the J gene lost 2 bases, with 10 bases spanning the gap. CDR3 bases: TGTGCCAGCAGGCAGGGGATTCAAGAGACCCAGTACTTC. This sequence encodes CASRQGIQETQYF.

DNA for the CDR3: TGTGCCAGCAGTGTTGGACTAGCTACCGGGGAGCTGTTTTTT. This encodes CASSVGLATGELFF. The J gene is TRBJ2-2, the V gene TRBV2, with 8 bases aligning to TRBD2. Germline CDR1 and CDR2: SNHLY and FYNNEI. The CDR3 sequence is 14 residues long. V lost 4 bases, J lost 5 bases, and 3 bases stayed unmatched.

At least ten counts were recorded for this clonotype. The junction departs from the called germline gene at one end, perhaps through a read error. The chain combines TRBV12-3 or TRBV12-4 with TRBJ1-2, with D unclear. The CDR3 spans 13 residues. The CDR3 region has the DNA TGTGCCAGCAGCTTAGGTAGTGGCTATGGCTACACCTTC. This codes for CASSLGSGYGYTF.

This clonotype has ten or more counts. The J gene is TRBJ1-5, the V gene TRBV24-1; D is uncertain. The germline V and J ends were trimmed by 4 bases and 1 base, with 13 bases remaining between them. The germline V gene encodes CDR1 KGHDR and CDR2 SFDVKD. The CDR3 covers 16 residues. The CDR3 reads CATSESGGPSNQPQHF. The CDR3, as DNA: TGTGCCACCAGTGAGTCAGGTGGACCCAGCAATCAGCCCCAGCATTTT.

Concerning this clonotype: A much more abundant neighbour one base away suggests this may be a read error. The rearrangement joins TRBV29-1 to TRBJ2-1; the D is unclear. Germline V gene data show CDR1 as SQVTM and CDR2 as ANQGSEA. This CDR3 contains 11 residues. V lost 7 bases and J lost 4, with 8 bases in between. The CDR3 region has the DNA TGCAGCGGTGATAGTTACAATGAGCAGTTCTTC. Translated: CSGDSYNEQFF.

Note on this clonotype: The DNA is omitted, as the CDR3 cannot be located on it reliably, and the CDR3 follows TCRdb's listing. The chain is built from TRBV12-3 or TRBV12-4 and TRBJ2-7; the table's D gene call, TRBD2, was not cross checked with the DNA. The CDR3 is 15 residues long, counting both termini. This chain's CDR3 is CACSFGMDYGCEQYF.

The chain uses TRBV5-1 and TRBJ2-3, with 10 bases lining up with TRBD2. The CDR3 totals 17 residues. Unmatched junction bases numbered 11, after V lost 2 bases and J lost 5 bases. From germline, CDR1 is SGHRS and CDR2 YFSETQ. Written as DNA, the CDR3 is TGCGCCAGCAGCTTAAATCCCCTAGCGGGAGATCAAGATACGCAGTATTTT. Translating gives CASSLNPLAGDQDTQYF. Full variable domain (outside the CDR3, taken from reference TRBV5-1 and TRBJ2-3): KAGVTQTPRYLIKTRGQQVTLSCSPISGHRSVSWYQQTPGQGLQFLFEYFSETQRNKGNFPGRFSGRQFSNSRSEMNVSTLELGDSALYLCASSLNPLAGDQDTQYFGPGTRLTVL.

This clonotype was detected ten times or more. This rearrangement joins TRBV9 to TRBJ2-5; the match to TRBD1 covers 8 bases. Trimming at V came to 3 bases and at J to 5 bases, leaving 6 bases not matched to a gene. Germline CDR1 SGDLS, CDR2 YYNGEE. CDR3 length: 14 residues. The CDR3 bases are TGTGCCAGCAGCGCCGGACAGGGCAGGGAGACCCAGTACTTC. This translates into CASSAGQGRETQYF.

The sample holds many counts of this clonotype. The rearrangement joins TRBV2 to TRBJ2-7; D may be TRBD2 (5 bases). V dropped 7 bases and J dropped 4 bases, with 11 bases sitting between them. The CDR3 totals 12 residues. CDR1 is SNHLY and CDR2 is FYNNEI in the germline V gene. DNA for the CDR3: TGTGCCAGCAAGGGAGATGGATACGAGCAGTACTTC. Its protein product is CASKGDGYEQYF.

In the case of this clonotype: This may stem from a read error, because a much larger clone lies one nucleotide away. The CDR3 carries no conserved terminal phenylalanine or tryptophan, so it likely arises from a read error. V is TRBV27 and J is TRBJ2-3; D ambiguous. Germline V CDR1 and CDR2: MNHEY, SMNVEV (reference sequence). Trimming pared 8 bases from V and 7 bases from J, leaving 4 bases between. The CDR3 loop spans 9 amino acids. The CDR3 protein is CASGNTQYL. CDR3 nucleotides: TGTGCCAGCGGTAATACGCAGTATTTA.

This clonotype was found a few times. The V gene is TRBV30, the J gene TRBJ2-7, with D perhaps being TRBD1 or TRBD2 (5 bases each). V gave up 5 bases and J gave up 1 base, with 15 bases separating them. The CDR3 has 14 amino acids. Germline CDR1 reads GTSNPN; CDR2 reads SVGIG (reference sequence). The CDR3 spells CAWGYGGNSYEQYF. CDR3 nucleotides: TGTGCCTGGGGTTATGGGGGTAATTCCTACGAGCAGTACTTC.

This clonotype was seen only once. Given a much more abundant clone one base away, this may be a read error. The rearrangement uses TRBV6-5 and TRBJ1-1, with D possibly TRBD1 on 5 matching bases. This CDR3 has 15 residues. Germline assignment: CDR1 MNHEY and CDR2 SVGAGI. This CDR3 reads CASSYYSRSDTQAFF. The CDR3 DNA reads TGTGCCAGCAGTTACTATTCCAGGTCGGACACTCAAGCTTTCTTT.

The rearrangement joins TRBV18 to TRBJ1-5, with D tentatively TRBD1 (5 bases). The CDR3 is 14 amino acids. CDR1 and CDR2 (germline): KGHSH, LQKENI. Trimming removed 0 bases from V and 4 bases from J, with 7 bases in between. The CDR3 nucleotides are TGTGCCAGCTCACCACCGGAGGGGAATCAGCCCCAGCATTTT. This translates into CASSPPEGNQPQHF.

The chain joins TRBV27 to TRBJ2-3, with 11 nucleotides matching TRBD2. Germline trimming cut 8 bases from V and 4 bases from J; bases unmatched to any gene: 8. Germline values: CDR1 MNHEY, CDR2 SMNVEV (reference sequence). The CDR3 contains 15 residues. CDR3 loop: CASGVGLAVADTQYF. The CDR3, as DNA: TGTGCCAGCGGGGTGGGACTAGCGGTGGCAGATACGCAGTATTTT.

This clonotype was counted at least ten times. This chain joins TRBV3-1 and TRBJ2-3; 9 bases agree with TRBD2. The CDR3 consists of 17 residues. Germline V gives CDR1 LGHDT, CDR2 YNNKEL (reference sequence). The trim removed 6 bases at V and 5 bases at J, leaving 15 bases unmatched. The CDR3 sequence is CASRPTPRLAVKDTQYF. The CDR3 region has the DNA TGTGCCAGCAGACCAACCCCAAGACTAGCGGTGAAAGATACGCAGTATTTT.

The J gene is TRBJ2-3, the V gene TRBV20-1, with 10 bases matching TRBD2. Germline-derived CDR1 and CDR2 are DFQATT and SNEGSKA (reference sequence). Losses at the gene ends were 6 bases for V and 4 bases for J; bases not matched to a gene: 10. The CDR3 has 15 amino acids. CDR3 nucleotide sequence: TGCAGTGCCGAGGGGACTAGCGATAAATCAGATACGCAGTATTTT. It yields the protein CSAEGTSDKSDTQYF.

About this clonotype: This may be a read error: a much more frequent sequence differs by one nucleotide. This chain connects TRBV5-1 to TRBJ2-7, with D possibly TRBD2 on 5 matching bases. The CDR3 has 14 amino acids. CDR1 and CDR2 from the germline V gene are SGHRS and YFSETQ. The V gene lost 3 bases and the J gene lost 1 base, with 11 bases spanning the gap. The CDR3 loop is CASSSGNNSYEQYF. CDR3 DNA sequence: TGCGCCAGCAGCTCCGGGAACAATTCCTACGAGCAGTACTTC.

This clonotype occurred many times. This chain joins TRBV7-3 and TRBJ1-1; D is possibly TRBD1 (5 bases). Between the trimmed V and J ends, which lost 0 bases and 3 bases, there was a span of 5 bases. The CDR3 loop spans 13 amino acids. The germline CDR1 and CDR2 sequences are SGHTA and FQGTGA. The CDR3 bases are TGTGCCAGCAGCTTAACGACAGACACTGAAGCTTTCTTT. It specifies CASSLTTDTEAFF.

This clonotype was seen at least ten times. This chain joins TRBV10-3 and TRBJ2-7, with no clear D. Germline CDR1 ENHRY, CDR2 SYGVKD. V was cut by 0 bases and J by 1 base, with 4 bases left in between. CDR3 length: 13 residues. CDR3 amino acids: CAISESGSYEQYF. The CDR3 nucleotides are TGTGCCATCAGTGAGTCGGGGTCCTACGAGCAGTACTTC.

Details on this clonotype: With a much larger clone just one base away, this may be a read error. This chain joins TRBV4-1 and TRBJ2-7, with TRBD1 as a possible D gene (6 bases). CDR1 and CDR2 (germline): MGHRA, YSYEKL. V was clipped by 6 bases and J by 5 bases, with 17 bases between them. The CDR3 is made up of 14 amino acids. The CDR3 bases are TGCGCCAGCAGAGGGCAGGGGTTCGTCCACGAGCAGTACTTC. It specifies CASRGQGFVHEQYF.

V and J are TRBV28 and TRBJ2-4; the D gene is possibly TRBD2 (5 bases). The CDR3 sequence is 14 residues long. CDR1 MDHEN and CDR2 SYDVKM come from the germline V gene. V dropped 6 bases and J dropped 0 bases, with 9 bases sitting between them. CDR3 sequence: CASRAVLAKNIQYF. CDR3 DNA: TGTGCCAGCAGAGCGGTCCTAGCCAAAAACATTCAGTACTTC.

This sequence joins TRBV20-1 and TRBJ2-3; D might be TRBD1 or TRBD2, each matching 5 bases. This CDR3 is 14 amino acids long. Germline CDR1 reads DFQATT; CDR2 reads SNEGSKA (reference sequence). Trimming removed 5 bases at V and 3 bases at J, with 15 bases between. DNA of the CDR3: TGCAGTGCTGGGACGCCTCGAGGGACAGATACGCAGTATTTT. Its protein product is CSAGTPRGTDTQYF.